This is a list of T cell receptor beta chains from one sample in a study of blood T cell repertoires in COVID-19. Assay: immunoSEQ multiplex PCR; the TCRdb copy retains only in-frame clones and omits some. The sample lists a few hundred thousand clones, 75% to 90% occurring once. The sequenced sample was peripheral blood. The receptors derive from a woman in her 30s who had recovered from COVID-19. Both conserved end residues are part of each CDR3. A D gene is named only where the DNA matches it firmly. Size tells how often a clone was seen (once, few, many) or the class of an expanded clone, and some rows leave it out.

V gene: TRBV19
J gene: TRBJ1-1
clone size: .
D gene: .
CDR3 protein: CASSYRNTEAFF
CDR3 DNA: TGTGCCAGTAGTTACAGGAACACTGAAGCTTTCTTT

V gene: TRBV7-2
J gene: TRBJ2-5
clone size: once
D gene: .
CDR3 protein: CASSVGTGSRETQYF
CDR3 DNA: TGTGCCAGCAGCGTAGGGACGGGGAGTAGAGAGACCCAGTACTTC

V gene: TRBV4-1
J gene: TRBJ2-1
clone size: once
D gene: .
CDR3 protein: CASSQVGDFEQFF
CDR3 DNA: TGCGCCAGCAGCCAAGTTGGAGATTTTGAGCAGTTCTTC

V gene: TRBV19
J gene: TRBJ1-1
clone size: .
D gene: .
CDR3 protein: CASRPGGAHEAFF
CDR3 DNA: TGTGCCAGTAGACCTGGGGGGGCCCATGAAGCTTTCTTT

V gene: TRBV12-3/TRBV12-4
J gene: TRBJ1-3
clone size: .
D gene: .
CDR3 protein: CASTYSGNTIYF
CDR3 DNA: TGTGCCAGCACCTACTCAGGAAACACCATATATTTT

V gene: TRBV18
J gene: TRBJ2-5
clone size: once
D gene: TRBD1
CDR3 protein: CASSPAGTGVRETQYF
CDR3 DNA: TGTGCCAGCTCACCAGCTGGGACAGGGGTGCGGGAGACCCAGTACTTC

V gene: TRBV18
J gene: TRBJ1-1
clone size: .
D gene: .
CDR3 protein: CASSPLPGPNTEAFF
CDR3 DNA: TGTGCCAGCTCACCACTTCCAGGCCCGAACACTGAAGCTTTCTTT

V gene: TRBV30
J gene: TRBJ1-1
clone size: .
D gene: .
CDR3 protein: CAWSGLGTGTEAFF
CDR3 DNA: TGTGCCTGGAGTGGGCTGGGGACTGGCACTGAAGCTTTCTTT

V gene: TRBV18
J gene: TRBJ2-7
clone size: many
D gene: TRBD1
CDR3 protein: CASSPPRGQAYEQYF
CDR3 DNA: TGTGCCAGCTCACCACCGCGGGGACAGGCCTACGAGCAGTACTTC

V gene: TRBV9
J gene: TRBJ2-3
clone size: .
D gene: .
CDR3 protein: CASSVGHGGTDTQYF
CDR3 DNA: TGTGCCAGCAGCGTAGGTCACGGGGGCACAGATACGCAGTATTTT

V gene: TRBV6-5
J gene: TRBJ1-1
clone size: .
D gene: TRBD1
CDR3 protein: CASSYTGVGAFF
CDR3 DNA: TGTGCCAGCAGTTACACAGGGGTGGGAGCTTTCTTT

V gene: TRBV18
J gene: TRBJ2-1
clone size: .
D gene: .
CDR3 protein: CASSRSRDEQFF
CDR3 DNA: TGTGCCAGCTCTCGGAGCAGGGATGAGCAGTTCTTC

V gene: TRBV28
J gene: TRBJ2-7
clone size: .
D gene: .
CDR3 protein: CASTPTRSGTYEQYF
CDR3 DNA: TGTGCCAGCACCCCAACCCGGAGCGGGACATACGAGCAGTACTTC

V gene: TRBV5-6
J gene: TRBJ2-1
clone size: .
D gene: TRBD2
CDR3 protein: CASSPTSGLGAREQFF
CDR3 DNA: TGTGCCAGCAGCCCAACTTCGGGACTAGGCGCCAGGGAGCAGTTCTTC

V gene: TRBV5-6
J gene: TRBJ1-1
clone size: .
D gene: .
CDR3 protein: CASSLDGARTEAFF
CDR3 DNA: TGTGCCAGCAGCCTGGACGGTGCACGCACTGAAGCTTTCTTT